Given below is one T cell receptor beta chain in context. This CDR3 contains 17 residues. V trimming: 5 bases; J trimming: 7 bases; junction bases outside the gene matches: 10. CDR1 is KGHDR, CDR2 SFDVKD, per germline. This entry is derived from a study of T cell responses to AZD1222 COVID-19 vaccine. Data came from immunoSEQ multiplex PCR; TCRdb stores just in-frame clones and leaves some out. This table has about 93,000 clones, approximately 89% appearing once. The V gene is TRBV24-1, the J gene TRBJ2-1; 13 nucleotides align to TRBD2. The starting material was peripheral blood, obtained on day 0 of MenACWY control vaccination. This sequence originates from an adult in good health. The CDR3 DNA reads as TGTGCCACCAGTGGTACCGGGACTAGCGGGAATAGGAATGAGCAGTTCTTC. Its translation: CATSGTGTSGNRNEQFF.